What follows is one T cell receptor beta chain and its context. Its antigen remains unknown. The data are from a study of shared clonotypes between healthy human individuals. Study as a whole: The plates for each donor numbered three CD4 naive, three CD4 memory, two CD8 naive and one CD8 memory.

The CDR3 is made up of 14 amino acids. Germline V gene sequence: CDR1 MNHNY, CDR2 SVGAGI (reference sequence). Trimming took 2 bases from V and 4 from J, leaving 11 bases between them. Study results and limitations: Generally, naive subsets came out with larger estimated richness than memory subsets.

Deep was the level used in running the assay. The table came from immunoSEQ multiplex PCR; TCRdb's copy has only in-frame clones and leaves some out. The sample carries about 590,000 clones, nearly 97% recorded once. CD45RO-negative, CCR7-positively selected cells formed the naive CD8 fraction, excluding terminally differentiated effector memory CD45RA+ cells. The chain carries TRBV6-6 and TRBJ1-1; a possible D gene is TRBD1 (5 bases). This clonotype was obtained from a woman aged 25 to 45 in good health. Material for sequencing was naive CD8+ T cells sorted from blood. CDR3: CASSYTSGPTEAFF. The CDR3 DNA reads as TGTGCCAGCAGTTACACCTCAGGGCCCACTGAAGCTTTCTTT.